The TCR beta chain described here comes from a study of T cells after yellow fever vaccination. Study summary: Preparation used SMART-Seq v4 Ultra Low Input for the low-cell-number fractions.

This CDR3 region has 14 residues. The V gene's germline CDR1 is MNHNS and CDR2 SASEGT. Trimming at V came to 6 bases and at J to 3 bases, leaving 7 bases not matched to a gene. 5'RACE template switching added a universal primer site and UMIs to TCR cDNA. TCRdb re-called the 5' RACE reads with MiXCR, one entry per CDR3 protein. The sample yields some 500,000 distinct CDR3 sequences, less than 15% seen once. The TCR sequence derives from a man aged 30 to 45 who received the YFV17D yellow fever vaccine. The specimen was PBMCs, collected on the day of the yellow fever booster vaccination. The chain couples TRBV6-1 to TRBJ1-1; TRBD1 matches at 7 bases. For the CDR3, the DNA is TGTGCCAGCAGCGCAGGGGGTGGGGACACTGAAGCTTTCTTT. Protein: CASSAGGGDTEAFF.